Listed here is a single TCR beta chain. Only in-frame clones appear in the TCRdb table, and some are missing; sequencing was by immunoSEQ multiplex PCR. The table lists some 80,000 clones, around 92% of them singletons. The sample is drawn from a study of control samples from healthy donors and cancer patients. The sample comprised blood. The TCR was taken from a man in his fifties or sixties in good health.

CDR3 nucleotides: TGCGCCAGCAGCTTGTCAGGGGACTATGGCTACACCTTC. Translated, it gives CASSLSGDYGYTF. The V and J genes are TRBV5-1 and TRBJ1-2; weak D call: TRBD1 (6 bases). V was clipped by 1 base and J by 3 bases, with 7 bases between them. This CDR3 has 13 amino acids. The germline V gene encodes CDR1 SGHRS and CDR2 YFSETQ.